This entry lists 4 T cell receptor beta chains sequenced from one sample in a study of CD8 T cells in Susac syndrome. A quantity of about 0.5 to 1 ug RNA underwent reverse transcription using random hexamers. One entry per CDR3 protein results from TCRdb running MiXCR on the immunoSEQ multiplex PCR reads. The sample yields 56,000 or so distinct CDR3 sequences, more than 85% seen once. Sequenced: CD8+ T cells from PBMCs. Receptors originate from a human donor with Susac syndrome.

This chain connects TRBV2 to TRBJ2-3; the match to TRBD1 covers 8 bases. V trimming: 0 bases; J trimming: 1 base; junction bases outside the gene matches: 3. From germline, CDR1 is SNHLY and CDR2 FYNNEI. The CDR3 runs to 16 residues. The CDR3 DNA is TGTGCCAGCAGTGAAGCTGGGGGACAGGGCACAGATACGCAGTATTTT. This sequence encodes CASSEAGGQGTDTQYF.

In DNA, the CDR3 is TGCGCCAGCAGCTTGGAAACAGGAGGTCTTATGGAGACCCAGTACTTC. Residues: CASSLETGGLMETQYF. J is TRBJ2-5 and V is TRBV5-1; TRBD1 or TRBD2 may be the D gene (5 bases each). CDR1 and CDR2 (germline): SGHRS, YFSETQ. CDR3 length: 16 amino acids. Trimming took off 0 bases at V and 5 bases at J, with 17 bases between the two ends.

CDR3: CASSQGQGLEKLFF. The CDR3 DNA is TGCGCCAGCAGCCAAGGACAGGGATTGGAAAAACTGTTTTTT. The V gene is TRBV4-1, the J gene TRBJ1-4; TRBD1 agrees at 7 bases. The CDR3 totals 14 residues. After removal of 1 base from V and 8 bases from J, the junction contained 4 bases not matched to a gene. Per germline, CDR1 MGHRA and CDR2 YSYEKL.

The genes are TRBV5-1 and TRBJ2-7; D unclear. The ends were cut back, 4 bases at V and 7 bases at J, with 12 bases in the middle. This CDR3 has 12 amino acids. Germline loops: CDR1 SGHRS, CDR2 YFSETQ. CDR3 amino acids: CASSRPAGEQYF. The CDR3 bases are TGCGCCAGCAGCAGACCCGCTGGGGAGCAGTACTTC.